Reported below is one T cell receptor (beta chain). Its target is not known. Only in-frame clones appear in the TCRdb table, and some are missing; sequencing was by immunoSEQ multiplex PCR. The sample contains 90,000 to 95,000 clones, around 84% of which appear only once. This specimen comes from a study of OX40 agonist ivuxolimab in advanced cancers. About the research overall: Patients were given ivuxolimab, an antibody that agonizes OX40 (CD134). Study-level findings and limits: CD4+ T cells averaged fewer expanded clones than CD8+ T cells. Both blood CD4+ and CD8+ T cells showed clonal growth by week 6 at 0.1 to 3.0 mg/kg.

Germline CDR1 reads LGHNA; CDR2 reads YNFKEQ. CDR3 length: 12 residues. With 2 bases removed from V and 4 bases from J, the gap between germline ends came to 6 bases. The chain recombines TRBV4-2 with TRBJ2-7; D remains ambiguous. Sequencing was performed on CD4+ or CD8+ T cells sorted from blood, taken in a trial of the OX40 agonist ivuxolimab. The source of this sequence is an adult with an advanced solid tumor such as melanoma, head and neck, liver or kidney cancer. The CDR3 DNA follows: TGTGCCAGCAGCCAATCAAGATACGAGCAGTACTTC. This sequence encodes CASSQSRYEQYF.